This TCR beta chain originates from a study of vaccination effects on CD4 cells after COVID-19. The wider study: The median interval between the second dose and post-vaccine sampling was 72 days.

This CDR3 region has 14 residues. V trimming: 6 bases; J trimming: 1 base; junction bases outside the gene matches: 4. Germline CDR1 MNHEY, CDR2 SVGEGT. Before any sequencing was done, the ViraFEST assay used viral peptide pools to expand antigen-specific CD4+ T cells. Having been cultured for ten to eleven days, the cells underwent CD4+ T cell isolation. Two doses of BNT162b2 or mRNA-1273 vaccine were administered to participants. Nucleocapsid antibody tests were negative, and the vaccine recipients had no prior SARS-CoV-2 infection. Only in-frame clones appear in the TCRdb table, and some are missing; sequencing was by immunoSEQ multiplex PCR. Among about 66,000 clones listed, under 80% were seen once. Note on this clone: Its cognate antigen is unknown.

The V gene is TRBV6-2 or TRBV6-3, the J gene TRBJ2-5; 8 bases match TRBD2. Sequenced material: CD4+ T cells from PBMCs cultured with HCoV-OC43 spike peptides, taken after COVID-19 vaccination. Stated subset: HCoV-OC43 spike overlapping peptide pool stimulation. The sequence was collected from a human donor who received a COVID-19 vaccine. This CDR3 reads CASSRGGPQETQYF. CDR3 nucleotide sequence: TGTGCCAGCAGCCGCGGGGGGCCCCAAGAGACCCAGTACTTC.